Presented here are 8 T cell receptor beta chains from one specimen sequenced in a study of identical twins. Using its own MiXCR run on the 5' RACE reads, TCRdb lists one record per CDR3 protein. The sample lists more than 1.5 million distinct CDR3 sequences; around 33% were seen once. What was sequenced was cord blood. The receptors were gathered from a newborn girl in good health.

The chain carries TRBV20-1 and TRBJ1-4; D is unclear. This CDR3 contains 15 residues. V lost 3 bases and J 0 bases, leaving 11 bases between the germline ends. Germline V gene lookup returns CDR1 DFQATT and CDR2 SNEGSKA (reference sequence). The CDR3 spells CSASSGPATNEKLFF. The CDR3 bases are TGCAGTGCTAGTTCCGGTCCCGCAACTAATGAAAAACTGTTTTTT.

This chain links TRBV28 with TRBJ2-1; tentative D call: TRBD2 (6 bases). Germline CDR1 is MDHEN and CDR2 is SYDVKM. V lost 5 bases and J 7 bases, leaving 21 bases between the germline ends. The CDR3 extends over 16 amino acids. CDR3 protein: CASSPFPRGIKNEQFF. The CDR3 region has the DNA TGTGCCAGCAGTCCCTTCCCGCGCGGGATAAAGAATGAGCAGTTCTTC.

The genes are TRBV7-9 and TRBJ2-7; 9 bases match TRBD1. After removal of 4 bases from V and 5 bases from J, the junction contained 6 bases not matched to a gene. The germline V gene encodes CDR1 SEHNR and CDR2 FQNEAQ (reference sequence). The CDR3 has 14 amino acids. CDR3 loop: CASSWSTGGHEQYF. The CDR3, as DNA: TGTGCCAGCAGCTGGTCGACAGGGGGACACGAGCAGTACTTC.

There are many counts of this clonotype. CDR3 in amino acids: CASSLSGQDGYTF. The CDR3 bases are TGTGCCAGCAGTTTATCGGGGCAGGATGGCTACACCTTC. The J gene is TRBJ1-2, the V gene TRBV27; possibly TRBD1 for D (5 bases). The CDR3 contains 13 residues. V was shortened by 0 bases and J by 6 bases, with 8 bases between the two germline ends. Germline CDR1 is MNHEY and CDR2 is SMNVEV (reference sequence).

The chain joins TRBV5-1 to TRBJ2-5; unclear D gene. V gave up 0 bases and J gave up 5 bases, with 11 bases separating them. CDR3 length equals 14 residues. Germline V CDR1 and CDR2: SGHRS, YFSETQ. As DNA, the CDR3 is TGCGCCAGCAGCTTGGTTCGACCAGTCGAGACCCAGTACTTC. This codes for CASSLVRPVETQYF.

The V call is TRBV9, the J call TRBJ1-2, with a weak D call TRBD1 (5 bases). Germline-derived CDR1 and CDR2 are SGDLS and YYNGEE. This CDR3 has 14 residues. The V end lost 2 bases, the J end lost 2 bases, and 10 bases lay between the germline ends. The CDR3 nucleotides read TGTGCCAGCAGCGTCAGGGAGGGGAACTATGGCTACACCTTC. It specifies CASSVREGNYGYTF.

This clonotype has only a few counts. This chain links TRBV12-3 or TRBV12-4 with TRBJ2-3; weak D call: TRBD2 (6 bases). The CDR3 spans 14 residues. Trimming removed 6 bases from V and 1 base from J, with 11 bases in between. The CDR3, as DNA: TGTGCCAGCAGCCCTAGCGCCCGCACAGATACGCAGTATTTT. This translates into CASSPSARTDTQYF.

In DNA, the CDR3 is TGTGCCATCACGTTTAGCGGGGCTATGGATACGCAGTATTTT. Amino acid sequence: CAITFSGAMDTQYF. The genes are TRBV10-3 and TRBJ2-3; 8 nucleotides match TRBD2. V gave up 7 bases and J gave up 6 bases; unmatched junction bases: 9. CDR3 length: 14 amino acids. From germline, CDR1 is ENHRY and CDR2 SYGVKD.